This passage covers 15 T cell receptor beta chains from one sample sequenced in a study of cytomegalovirus exposure and HLA in healthy donors. The PCR was carried out with 60 Vbeta primers and 13 Jbeta primers. TCRdb keeps only in-frame clones here, not all; method: immunoSEQ multiplex PCR. The sample holds 100,000 to 120,000 clones, about 80% seen once. Input material: PBMCs. These receptors were taken from a man aged 25-40 years in good health and CMV-seronegative.

In its sample, this clone was seen a few times. The genes are TRBV4-3 and TRBJ1-5; TRBD1 might be the D (5 bases). This CDR3 comprises 13 residues. V dropped 0 bases and J dropped 7 bases, with 7 bases sitting between them. Germline V gives CDR1 LGHNA, CDR2 YSLEER. The CDR3 bases are TGCGCCAGCAGCCAAGATGGGGGGCAGCCCCAGCATTTT. Translating it yields CASSQDGGQPQHF.

This rearrangement joins TRBV25-1 to TRBJ1-2; 7 bases are a match to TRBD1. Germline V gene sequence: CDR1 MGHDK, CDR2 SYGVNS. J lost 2 bases, V lost 4 bases, and 1 base had no gene match. CDR3 length: 13 residues. CDR3 sequence (DNA): TGTGCCAGCAGTGTGACAGGGAACTATGGCTACACCTTC. Its protein product is CASSVTGNYGYTF.

The rearrangement links TRBV7-2 to TRBJ1-2, with D possibly TRBD1 on 5 matching bases. Trimming cost V 7 bases and J 7 bases, with 22 bases left between them. The CDR3 consists of 15 residues. Germline CDR1 reads SGHTA; CDR2 reads FQGNSA. The CDR3 DNA sequence: TGTGCCAGCAACCTGGGGGGGACGGAGAATTTTGGCTACACCTTC. Encoded protein: CASNLGGTENFGYTF. Variable domain in full (rest from reference TRBV7-2 and TRBJ1-2): GAGVSQSPSNKVTEKGKDVELRCDPISGHTALYWYRQSLGQGLEFLIYFQGNSAPDKSGLPSDRFSAERTGGSVSTLTIQRTQQEDSAVYLCASNLGGTENFGYTFGSGTRLTVV.

V and J are TRBV5-1 and TRBJ1-1; 8 bases map to TRBD1. CDR1 and CDR2 (germline): SGHRS, YFSETQ. The ends lost 0 bases at V and 8 bases at J; junction bases unmatched: 6. This CDR3 spans 14 amino acids. For the CDR3, the DNA is TGCGCCAGCAGCTTGGGACAGGGGCTTCACGAAGCTTTCTTT. Translation gives CASSLGQGLHEAFF.

The chain employs TRBV7-9 and TRBJ2-2; 9 nucleotides align to TRBD2. Trimming cost V 1 base and J 5 bases; bases outside gene matches: 5. The germline V gene encodes CDR1 SEHNR and CDR2 FQNEAQ (reference sequence). The CDR3 runs 16 residues. In nucleotides, the CDR3 is TGTGCCAGCAGCTTAGGCCTAGCGGGAACGACCGGGGAGCTGTTTTTT. Amino acid sequence: CASSLGLAGTTGELFF.

The V gene is TRBV15, the J gene TRBJ2-3, with 11 bases aligning to TRBD2. V lost 9 bases to trimming and J lost 2 bases; unmatched junction nucleotides: 4. The V gene's germline CDR1 is LNHNV and CDR2 YYDKDF (reference sequence). The CDR3 totals 14 residues. The DNA for the CDR3 is TGTGCCACTCGACTAGCGGGAACCACAGATACGCAGTATTTT. It specifies CATRLAGTTDTQYF.

The chain couples TRBV6-1 to TRBJ2-7; D is uncertain. There are 15 residues in the CDR3. Germline values: CDR1 MNHNS, CDR2 SASEGT. V dropped 7 bases and J dropped 2 bases, with 18 bases sitting between them. The CDR3, as DNA: TGTGCCAGCAACCCCCGAGAGTCTCCGGCCTACGAGCAGTACTTC. Amino acid sequence: CASNPRESPAYEQYF.

The chain links TRBV28 to TRBJ2-1, with 7 positions matching TRBD2. The CDR3 extends over 14 amino acids. Trimming at V came to 5 bases and at J to 3 bases, leaving 4 bases not matched to a gene. The germline V gene has CDR1 MDHEN and CDR2 SYDVKM. The CDR3 nucleotides are TGTGCCAGCAGTCGACTAGCCAGCTACAATGAGCAGTTCTTC. Its protein product is CASSRLASYNEQFF.

V is TRBV5-4 and J is TRBJ2-5; 9 positions agree with TRBD1. This CDR3 comprises 15 residues. Germline CDR1 reads SGHNT; CDR2 reads YYREEE (reference sequence). Trimming took 0 bases from V and 4 from J; bases not matched to a gene: 4. The CDR3 sequence is CASSLDLGQGETQYF. CDR3 coding DNA: TGTGCCAGCAGCTTGGACTTGGGACAGGGAGAGACCCAGTACTTC.

This chain connects TRBV5-1 to TRBJ2-7; 7 positions agree with TRBD1. Germline trimming cut 3 bases from V and 1 base from J; bases unmatched to any gene: 4. Germline-derived CDR1 and CDR2 are SGHRS and YFSETQ. The CDR3 runs to 14 residues. The CDR3 loop reads CASSWGTESYEQYF. The CDR3 bases are TGCGCCAGCAGCTGGGGGACAGAGTCCTACGAGCAGTACTTC.

This clone was detected only a few times. CDR3 protein: CASNFGQGYTGELFF. DNA of the CDR3: TGTGCCAGCAACTTCGGACAGGGGTACACCGGGGAGCTGTTTTTT. The chain is built from TRBV7-8 and TRBJ2-2; TRBD1 matches 9 bases. This CDR3 is 15 amino acids long. The junction had 6 bases not matched to a gene; V was cut back by 7 bases and J by 3 bases. Germline assignment: CDR1 SGHVS and CDR2 FQNEAQ.

V is TRBV5-5 and J is TRBJ2-5, with 7 positions matching TRBD2. Looked up from germline, CDR1 is SGHKS and CDR2 is YYEKEE (reference sequence). The V and J ends lost 3 bases and 1 base, in that order; junction bases with no gene match: 6. This CDR3 is 15 amino acids long. In nucleotides, the CDR3 is TGTGCCAGCAGCTACACACGGGGGGTCCAAGAGACCCAGTACTTC. Translated, it gives CASSYTRGVQETQYF.

V and J are TRBV30 and TRBJ1-2; 7 nucleotides match TRBD1. Germline trimming cut 4 bases from V and 7 bases from J; bases unmatched to any gene: 3. The CDR3 is 11 residues long. Per germline, CDR1 GTSNPN and CDR2 SVGIG (reference sequence). DNA for the CDR3: TGTGCCTGGACGGGGACAGTTGGCTACACCTTC. Translated, it gives CAWTGTVGYTF.

The gene calls are TRBV7-9 and TRBJ2-5; weak D call: TRBD2 (5 bases). The assigned J gene may be wrong: the sequence end matches TRBJ2-7 better. This CDR3 is built from 13 residues. Germline V gene data show CDR1 as SEHNR and CDR2 as FQNEAQ (reference sequence). For the CDR3, the DNA is TGTGCCAGCAGCTTCCCGGGAACCTACGAGCAGTACTTC. Residues: CASSFPGTYEQYF.

This clone has a handful of counts. The chain links TRBV4-1 to TRBJ2-5; D not resolved. V dropped 2 bases and J dropped 0 bases, with 7 bases sitting between them. Germline values: CDR1 MGHRA, CDR2 YSYEKL. The CDR3 length is 14 residues. The CDR3 DNA reads as TGCGCCAGCAGCCAAAATTGGCACCAAGAGACCCAGTACTTC. Amino acid sequence: CASSQNWHQETQYF.